Below are 3 T cell receptor beta chains sequenced from a single sample in a study of blood T cell repertoires in COVID-19 (dated by TCRdb to the early 2020s). The library was obtained by the immunoSEQ multiplex PCR assay. The clones in this table, taken by TCRdb from immuneACCESS, are in-frame only. Not every clone is retained; where verified, under half of the shortfall comes from an unresolved V gene, and the cause of the rest is unknown. In all, the sample holds more than 200,000 clones, and about nine tenths of those were seen once. In total, the top ten clones hold 7.2% of the sample. The sample taken for sequencing was PBMCs or T cells enriched from blood (not recorded which). These receptors all come from a young man in a cohort exposed to, infected with or recovered from COVID-19 (not recorded which).

The CDR3 loop reads CASSLLGDRGSHF. As DNA, the CDR3 is TGTGCCAGCAGTTTATTAGGGGACAGGGGTTCCCACTTT. The chain carries TRBV28 and TRBJ1-6, with 10 bases identical to TRBD1. Germline V gene data show CDR1 as MDHEN and CDR2 as SYDVKM. V lost 1 base to trimming and J lost 18 bases; unmatched junction nucleotides: 6. The CDR3 totals 13 residues.

This sequence joins TRBV7-2 and TRBJ1-3; D not resolved. This CDR3 is 12 amino acids long. Per germline, CDR1 SGHTA and CDR2 FQGNSA. V gave up 2 bases and J gave up 4 bases, with 3 bases separating them. In DNA, the CDR3 is TGTGCCAGCAGCTTACAGGGAAACACCATATATTTT. It specifies CASSLQGNTIYF.

This clone was seen just once. This chain joins TRBV9 and TRBJ2-7; D is perhaps TRBD1 (5 bases). Germline CDR1 and CDR2: SGDLS and YYNGEE. This CDR3 is 14 amino acids long. Trimming took off 0 bases at V and 6 bases at J, with 13 bases between the two ends. This chain's CDR3 is CASSVVPQGGEQYF. CDR3 nucleotide sequence: TGTGCCAGCAGCGTAGTCCCCCAGGGTGGCGAGCAGTACTTC.